This entry concerns a single TCR beta chain. The data were obtained in a study of blood T cell repertoires in COVID-19. At the level of the study: The United States, Italy and Spain provided the acute and convalescent COVID-19 samples. Sources were T cells, B-cell-depleted T cells, or PBMCs; the material itself was cDNA or gDNA.

In the authors' methods: Using reference gene primer amplification, nucleated cell counts were estimated. Method: immunoSEQ multiplex PCR; TCRdb's copy keeps in-frame clones and lacks some. V, J and clone size are taken as reported in that table, and D and trimming were inferred from the DNA itself. There are around 220,000 clones in the sample; around 84% occur only once, and 20% lies in the top ten. The germline V gene has CDR1 MDHEN and CDR2 SYDVKM. This CDR3 has 14 amino acids. Trimming removed 3 bases from V and 8 bases from J; junction bases left unmatched: 4. The sequence derives from a young man with active or convalescent COVID-19. Sequencing used peripheral blood. The V and J genes are TRBV28 and TRBJ1-2; 12 bases map to TRBD1. CDR3 loop: CASSLGQGAGGYTF. Here the CDR3 DNA reads TGTGCCAGCAGTTTGGGACAGGGGGCCGGGGGCTACACCTTC.